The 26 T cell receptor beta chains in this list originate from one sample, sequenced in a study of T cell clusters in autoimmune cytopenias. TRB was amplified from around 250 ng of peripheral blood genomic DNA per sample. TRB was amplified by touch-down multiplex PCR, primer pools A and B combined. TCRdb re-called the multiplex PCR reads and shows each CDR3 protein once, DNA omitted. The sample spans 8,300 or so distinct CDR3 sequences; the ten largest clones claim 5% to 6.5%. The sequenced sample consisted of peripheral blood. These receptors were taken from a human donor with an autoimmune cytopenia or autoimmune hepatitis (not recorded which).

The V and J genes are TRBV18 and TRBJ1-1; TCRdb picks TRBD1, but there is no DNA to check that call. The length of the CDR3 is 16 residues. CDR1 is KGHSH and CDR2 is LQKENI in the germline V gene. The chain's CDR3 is CASSPRRQDTNTEAFF.

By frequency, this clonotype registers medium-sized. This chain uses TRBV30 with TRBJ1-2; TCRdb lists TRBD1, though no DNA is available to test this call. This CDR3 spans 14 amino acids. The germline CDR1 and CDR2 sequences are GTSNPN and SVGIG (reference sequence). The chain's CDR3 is CAWGGGGDLRGYTF.

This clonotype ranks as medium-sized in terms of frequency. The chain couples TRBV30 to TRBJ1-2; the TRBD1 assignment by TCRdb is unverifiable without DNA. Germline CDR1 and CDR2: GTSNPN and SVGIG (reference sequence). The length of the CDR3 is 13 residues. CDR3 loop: CAWSVSGPYGYTF.

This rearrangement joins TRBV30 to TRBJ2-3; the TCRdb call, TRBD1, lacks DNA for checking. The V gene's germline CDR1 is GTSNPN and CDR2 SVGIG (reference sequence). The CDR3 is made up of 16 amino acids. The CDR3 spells CAGEKDYRGPTDTQYF. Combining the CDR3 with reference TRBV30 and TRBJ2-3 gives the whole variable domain SQTIHQWPATLVQPVGSPLSLECTVEGTSNPNLYWYRQAAGRGLQLLFYSVGIGQISSEVPQNLSASRPQDRQFILSSKKLLLSDSGFYLCAGEKDYRGPTDTQYFGPGTRLTVL.

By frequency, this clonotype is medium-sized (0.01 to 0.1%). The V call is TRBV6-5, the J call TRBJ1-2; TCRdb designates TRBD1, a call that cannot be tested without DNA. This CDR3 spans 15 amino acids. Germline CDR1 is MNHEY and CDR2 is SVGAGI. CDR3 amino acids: CASSYSDQGANGYTF.

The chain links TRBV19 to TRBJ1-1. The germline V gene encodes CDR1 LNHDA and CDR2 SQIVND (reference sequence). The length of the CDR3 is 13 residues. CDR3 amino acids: CASSMTKNTEAFF.

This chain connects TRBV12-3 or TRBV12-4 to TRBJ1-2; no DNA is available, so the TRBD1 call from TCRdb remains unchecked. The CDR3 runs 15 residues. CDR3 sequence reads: CASSYPQPHLGGYTF.

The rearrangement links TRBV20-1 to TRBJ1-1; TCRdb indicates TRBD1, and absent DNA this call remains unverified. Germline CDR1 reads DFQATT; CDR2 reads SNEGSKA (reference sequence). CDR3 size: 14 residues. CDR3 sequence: CSAAGQGTTTEAFF.

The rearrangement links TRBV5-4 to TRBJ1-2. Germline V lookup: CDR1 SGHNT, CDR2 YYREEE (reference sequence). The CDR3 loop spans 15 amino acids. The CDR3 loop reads CASSDTDRLNYGYTF.

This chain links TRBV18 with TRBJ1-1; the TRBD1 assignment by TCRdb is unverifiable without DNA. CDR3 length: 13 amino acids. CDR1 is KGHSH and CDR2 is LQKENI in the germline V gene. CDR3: CASSPDRGTEAFF.

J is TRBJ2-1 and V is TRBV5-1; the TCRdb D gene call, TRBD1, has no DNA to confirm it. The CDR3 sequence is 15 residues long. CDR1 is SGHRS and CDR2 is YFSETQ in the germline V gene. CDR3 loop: CASSLIPQGNNEQFF.

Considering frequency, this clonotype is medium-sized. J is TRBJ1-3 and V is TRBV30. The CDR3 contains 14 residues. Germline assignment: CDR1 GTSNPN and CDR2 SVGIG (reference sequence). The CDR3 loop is CAWSGRISGNTIYF.

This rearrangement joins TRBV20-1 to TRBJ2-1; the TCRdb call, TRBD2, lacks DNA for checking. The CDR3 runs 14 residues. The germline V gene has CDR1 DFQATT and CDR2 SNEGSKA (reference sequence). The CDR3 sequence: CSARTSGSPLEQFF.

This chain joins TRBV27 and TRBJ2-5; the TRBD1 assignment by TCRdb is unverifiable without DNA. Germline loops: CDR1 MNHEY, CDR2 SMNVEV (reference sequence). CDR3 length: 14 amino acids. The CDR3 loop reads CASSFYDRQETQYF.

The CDR3 region is CAISAGQNYGYTF. The V call is TRBV6-1, the J call TRBJ1-2. CDR1 and CDR2 from the germline V gene are MNHNS and SASEGT. The CDR3 contains 13 residues.

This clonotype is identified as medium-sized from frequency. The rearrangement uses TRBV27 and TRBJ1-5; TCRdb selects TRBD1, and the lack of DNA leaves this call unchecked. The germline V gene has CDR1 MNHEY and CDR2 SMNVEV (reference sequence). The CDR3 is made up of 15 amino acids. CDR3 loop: CASSIQGHSNQPQHF.

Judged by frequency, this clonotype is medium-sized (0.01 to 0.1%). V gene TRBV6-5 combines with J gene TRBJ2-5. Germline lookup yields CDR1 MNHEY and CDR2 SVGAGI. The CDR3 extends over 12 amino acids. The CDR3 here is CASSTGLRTQYF.

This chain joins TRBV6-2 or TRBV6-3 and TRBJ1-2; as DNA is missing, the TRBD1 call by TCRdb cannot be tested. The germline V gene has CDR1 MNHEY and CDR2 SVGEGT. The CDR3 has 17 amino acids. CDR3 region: CASSKTGGVGSIYGYTF.

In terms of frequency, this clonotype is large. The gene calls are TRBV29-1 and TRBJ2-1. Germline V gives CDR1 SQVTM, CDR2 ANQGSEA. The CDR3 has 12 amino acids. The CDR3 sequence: CSVEAGYNEQFF.

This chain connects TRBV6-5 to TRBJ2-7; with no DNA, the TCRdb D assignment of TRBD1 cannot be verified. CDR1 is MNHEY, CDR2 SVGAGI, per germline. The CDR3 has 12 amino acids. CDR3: CAIKSDSYEQYF.

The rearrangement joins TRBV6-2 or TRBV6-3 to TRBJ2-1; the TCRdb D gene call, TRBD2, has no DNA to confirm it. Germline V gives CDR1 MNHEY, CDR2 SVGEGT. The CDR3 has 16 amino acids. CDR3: CASSGTGTSSYNEQFF.

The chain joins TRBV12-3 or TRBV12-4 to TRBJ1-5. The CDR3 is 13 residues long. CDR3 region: CASSLGEDQPQHF.

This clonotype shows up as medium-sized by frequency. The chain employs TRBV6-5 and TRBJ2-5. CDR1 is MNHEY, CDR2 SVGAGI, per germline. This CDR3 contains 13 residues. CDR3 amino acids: CASSFSWKETQYF.

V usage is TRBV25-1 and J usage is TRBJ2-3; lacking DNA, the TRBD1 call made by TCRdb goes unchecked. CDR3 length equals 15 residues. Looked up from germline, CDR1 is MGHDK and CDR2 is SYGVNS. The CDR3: CASSEYRGGTDTQYF.

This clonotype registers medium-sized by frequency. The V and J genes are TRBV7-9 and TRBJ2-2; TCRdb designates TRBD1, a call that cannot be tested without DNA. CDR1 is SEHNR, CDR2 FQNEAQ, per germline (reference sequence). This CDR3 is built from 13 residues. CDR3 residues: CANLLGDTGELFF.

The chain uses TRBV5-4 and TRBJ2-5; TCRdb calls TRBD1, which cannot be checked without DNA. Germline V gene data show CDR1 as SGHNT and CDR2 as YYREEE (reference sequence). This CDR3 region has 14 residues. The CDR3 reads CASSLVGTQETQYF.